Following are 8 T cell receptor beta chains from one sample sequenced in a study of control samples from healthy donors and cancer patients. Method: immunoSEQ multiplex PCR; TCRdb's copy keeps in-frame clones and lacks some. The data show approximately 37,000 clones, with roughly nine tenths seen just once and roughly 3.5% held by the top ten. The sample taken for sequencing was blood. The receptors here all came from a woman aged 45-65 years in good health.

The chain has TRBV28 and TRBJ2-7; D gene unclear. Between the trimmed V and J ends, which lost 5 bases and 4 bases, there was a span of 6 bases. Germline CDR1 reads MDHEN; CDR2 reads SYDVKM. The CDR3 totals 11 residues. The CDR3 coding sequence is TGTGCCAGCAGTAACAGATACGAGCAGTACTTC. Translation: CASSNRYEQYF.

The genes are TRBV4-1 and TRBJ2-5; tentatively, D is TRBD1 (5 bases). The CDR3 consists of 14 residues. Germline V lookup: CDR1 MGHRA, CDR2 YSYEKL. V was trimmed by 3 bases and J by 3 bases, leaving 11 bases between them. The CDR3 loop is CASSQFTGEETQYF. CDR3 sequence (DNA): TGCGCCAGCAGCCAGTTTACAGGAGAAGAGACCCAGTACTTC.

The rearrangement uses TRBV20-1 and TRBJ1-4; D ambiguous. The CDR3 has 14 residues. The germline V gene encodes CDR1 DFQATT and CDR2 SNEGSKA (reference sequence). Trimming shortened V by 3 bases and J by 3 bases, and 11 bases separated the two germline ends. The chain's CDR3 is CSASSGGSNEKLFF. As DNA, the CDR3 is TGCAGTGCTAGTTCTGGAGGTTCTAATGAAAAACTGTTTTTT.

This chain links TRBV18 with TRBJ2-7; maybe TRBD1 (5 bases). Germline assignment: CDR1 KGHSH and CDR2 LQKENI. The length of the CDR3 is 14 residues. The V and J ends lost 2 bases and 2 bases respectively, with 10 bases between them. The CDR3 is CASSPRGEAYEQYF. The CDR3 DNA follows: TGTGCCAGCTCACCAAGGGGCGAAGCCTACGAGCAGTACTTC.

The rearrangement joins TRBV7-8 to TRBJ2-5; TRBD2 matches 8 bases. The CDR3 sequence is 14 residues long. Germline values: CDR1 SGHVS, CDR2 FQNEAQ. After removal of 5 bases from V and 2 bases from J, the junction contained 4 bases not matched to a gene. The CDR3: CASSRERGQETQYF. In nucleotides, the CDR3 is TGTGCCAGCAGCAGGGAGCGGGGGCAAGAGACCCAGTACTTC.

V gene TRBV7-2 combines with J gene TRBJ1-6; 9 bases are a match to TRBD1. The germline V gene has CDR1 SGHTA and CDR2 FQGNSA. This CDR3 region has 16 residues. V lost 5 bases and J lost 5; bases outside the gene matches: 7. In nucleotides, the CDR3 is TGTGCCAGCAGCGAGACGGGACAGGGCCATAATTCACCCCTCCACTTT. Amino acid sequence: CASSETGQGHNSPLHF.

The CDR3 nucleotides read TGTGCCAGTAGGGACAGGGGGCGAACCGGGGAGCTGTTTTTT. Amino acids: CASRDRGRTGELFF. The V gene is TRBV19, the J gene TRBJ2-2, with 11 bases identical to TRBD1. Germline CDR1 and CDR2: LNHDA and SQIVND (reference sequence). The CDR3 covers 14 residues. Trimming took 6 bases from V and 5 from J; bases not matched to a gene: 2.

The CDR3 region is CASTVGLGNSPLHF. CDR3 bases: TGTGCCAGCACTGTCGGTCTCGGAAATTCACCCCTCCACTTT. The chain recombines TRBV28 with TRBJ1-6; D remains ambiguous. The V end was cut by 7 bases, the J end by 7 bases, with 14 bases between. CDR1 is MDHEN, CDR2 SYDVKM, per germline. This CDR3 has 14 residues.